This TCR beta chain comes out of a study of T cell responses to AZD1222 COVID-19 vaccine. In the study overall: Second-dose schedules of about 4 or about 12 weeks were combined. Overall study findings and caveats: Spike-specific TCR depth and breadth grew after two AZD1222 doses. Dominant CD4 TCR responses targeted spike regions 160-218 and 743-854.

Looked up from germline, CDR1 is LNHNV and CDR2 is YYDKDF (reference sequence). The CDR3 loop spans 17 amino acids. Trimming left V 0 bases short and J 6 bases short, with 18 bases between. Generated by immunoSEQ multiplex PCR, the TCRdb table keeps only in-frame clones and is missing some. Among about 190,000 clones, 85% to 90% were seen once, and the ten largest hold around 6.9%. A few counts support this clone. Its specificity is not known. V and J are TRBV15 and TRBJ2-1, with a possible D match to TRBD2 (6 bases). This TCR was sampled from an adult in good health. The sequenced sample was peripheral blood, obtained on day 0 of AZD1222 vaccination. CDR3 loop: CATSRDRDSPRVNEQFF. The CDR3 coding sequence is TGTGCCACCAGCAGAGATCGGGACTCTCCTCGTGTCAATGAGCAGTTCTTC.